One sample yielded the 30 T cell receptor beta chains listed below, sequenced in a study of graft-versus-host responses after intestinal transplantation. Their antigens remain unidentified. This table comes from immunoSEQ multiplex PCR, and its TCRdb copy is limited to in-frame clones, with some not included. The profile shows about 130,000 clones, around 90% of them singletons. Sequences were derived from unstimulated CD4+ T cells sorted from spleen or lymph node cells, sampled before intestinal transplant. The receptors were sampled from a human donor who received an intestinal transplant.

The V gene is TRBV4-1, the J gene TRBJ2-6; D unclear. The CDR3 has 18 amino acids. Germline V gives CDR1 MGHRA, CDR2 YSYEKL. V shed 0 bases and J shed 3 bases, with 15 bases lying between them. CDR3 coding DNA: TGCGCCAGCAGCCAAGAAGGGCCAGGTGTGGTTGGGGCCAACGTCCTGACTTTC. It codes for CASSQEGPGVVGANVLTF.

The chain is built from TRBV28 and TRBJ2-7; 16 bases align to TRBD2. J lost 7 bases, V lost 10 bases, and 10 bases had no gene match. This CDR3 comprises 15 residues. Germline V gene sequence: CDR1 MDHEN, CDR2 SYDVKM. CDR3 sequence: CATGLAGGTLLEQYF. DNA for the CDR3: TGTGCCACGGGACTAGCGGGGGGGACCCTTTTGGAGCAGTACTTC.

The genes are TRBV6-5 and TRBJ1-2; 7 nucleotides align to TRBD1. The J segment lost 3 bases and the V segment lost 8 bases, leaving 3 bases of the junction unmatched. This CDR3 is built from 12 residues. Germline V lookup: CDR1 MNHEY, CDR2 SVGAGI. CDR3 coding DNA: TGTGCCAGCCGACAGGGTTACTATGGCTACACCTTC. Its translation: CASRQGYYGYTF.

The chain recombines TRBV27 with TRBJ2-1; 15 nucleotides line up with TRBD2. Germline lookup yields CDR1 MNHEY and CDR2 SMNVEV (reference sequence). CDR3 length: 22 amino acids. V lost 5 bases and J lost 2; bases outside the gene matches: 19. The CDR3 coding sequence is TGTGCCAGCAGTCTCACCCGACACGGGACTAGCGGGAGGATGATCACCTACAATGAGCAGTTCTTC. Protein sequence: CASSLTRHGTSGRMITYNEQFF.

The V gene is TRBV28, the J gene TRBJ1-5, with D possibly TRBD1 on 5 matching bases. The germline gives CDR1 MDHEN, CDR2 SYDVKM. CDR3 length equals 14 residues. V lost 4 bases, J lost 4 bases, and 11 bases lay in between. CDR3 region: CASSSPGRNQPQHF. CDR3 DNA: TGTGCCAGCAGTTCCCCAGGGAGAAATCAGCCCCAGCATTTT.

CDR3 region: CASSAGQALGAYNEQFF. CDR3 DNA: TGCGCCAGCAGTGCGGGGCAGGCATTAGGGGCCTACAATGAGCAGTTCTTC. The chain links TRBV10-1 to TRBJ2-1; the D call may be TRBD1 or TRBD2 (5 bases each). The CDR3 runs 17 residues. Trimming removed 4 bases from V and 2 bases from J, with 18 bases in between. Germline CDR1 is WNHNN and CDR2 is SYGVQD (reference sequence).

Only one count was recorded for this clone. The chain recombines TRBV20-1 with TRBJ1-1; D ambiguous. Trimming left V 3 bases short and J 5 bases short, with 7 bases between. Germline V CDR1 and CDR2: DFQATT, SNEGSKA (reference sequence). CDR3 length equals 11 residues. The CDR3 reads CSASVGTEAFF. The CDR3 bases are TGCAGTGCTAGTGTAGGGACTGAAGCTTTCTTT.

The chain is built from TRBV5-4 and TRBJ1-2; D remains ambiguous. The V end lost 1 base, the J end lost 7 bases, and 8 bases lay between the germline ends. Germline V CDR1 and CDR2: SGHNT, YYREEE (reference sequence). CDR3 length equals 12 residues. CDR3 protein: CASSLSIGGYTF. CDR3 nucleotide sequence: TGTGCCAGCAGCTTGTCAATCGGTGGCTACACCTTC.

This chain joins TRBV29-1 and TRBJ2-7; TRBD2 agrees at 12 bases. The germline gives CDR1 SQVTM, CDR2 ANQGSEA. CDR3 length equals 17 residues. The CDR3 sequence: CTSCRFGLAGGLREQYF. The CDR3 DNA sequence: TGCACCTCGTGCAGATTTGGTCTAGCGGGAGGGCTCCGCGAGCAGTACTTC.

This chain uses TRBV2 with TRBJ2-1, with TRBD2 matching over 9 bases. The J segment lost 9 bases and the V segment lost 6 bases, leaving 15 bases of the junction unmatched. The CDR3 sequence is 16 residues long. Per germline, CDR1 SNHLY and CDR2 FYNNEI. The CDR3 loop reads CASRLNRDLAGLEQFF. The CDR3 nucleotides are TGTGCCAGCAGACTTAACAGGGACCTAGCGGGGCTTGAGCAGTTCTTC.

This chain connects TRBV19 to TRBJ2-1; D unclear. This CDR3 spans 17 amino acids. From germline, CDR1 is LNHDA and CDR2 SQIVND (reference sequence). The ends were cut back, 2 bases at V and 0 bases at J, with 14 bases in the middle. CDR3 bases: TGTGCCAGTAGTATAAACTACTTATTACACTCCTACAATGAGCAGTTCTTC. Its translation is CASSINYLLHSYNEQFF.

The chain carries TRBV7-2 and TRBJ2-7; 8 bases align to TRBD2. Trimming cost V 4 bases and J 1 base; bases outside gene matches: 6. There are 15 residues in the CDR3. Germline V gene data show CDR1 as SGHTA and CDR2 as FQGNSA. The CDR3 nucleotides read TGTGCCAGCAGCTACGGACTAGCCCTTTCCTACGAGCAGTACTTC. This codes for CASSYGLALSYEQYF.

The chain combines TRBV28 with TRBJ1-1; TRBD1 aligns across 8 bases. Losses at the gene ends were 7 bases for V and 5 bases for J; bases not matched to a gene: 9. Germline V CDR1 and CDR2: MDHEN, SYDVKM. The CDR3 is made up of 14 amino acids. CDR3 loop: CASTTGGISTEAFF. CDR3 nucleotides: TGTGCCAGCACCACAGGGGGGATATCGACTGAAGCTTTCTTT.

CDR3: CATSRDLATGGPNEQYF. Written as DNA, the CDR3 is TGTGCCACCAGCAGAGATCTAGCTACGGGAGGGCCTAACGAGCAGTACTTC. V gene TRBV15 combines with J gene TRBJ2-5; 8 positions agree with TRBD2. The DNA end is a closer match to TRBJ2-7, so the J assignment may be wrong. Per the germline V gene, CDR1 is LNHNV and CDR2 is YYDKDF (reference sequence). This CDR3 is 17 amino acids long.

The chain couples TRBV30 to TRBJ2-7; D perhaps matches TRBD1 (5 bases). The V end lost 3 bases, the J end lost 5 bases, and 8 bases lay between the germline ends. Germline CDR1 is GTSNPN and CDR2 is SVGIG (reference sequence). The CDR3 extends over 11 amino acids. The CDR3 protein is CAWRLGDEQYF. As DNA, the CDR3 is TGTGCCTGGAGATTAGGGGACGAGCAGTACTTC.

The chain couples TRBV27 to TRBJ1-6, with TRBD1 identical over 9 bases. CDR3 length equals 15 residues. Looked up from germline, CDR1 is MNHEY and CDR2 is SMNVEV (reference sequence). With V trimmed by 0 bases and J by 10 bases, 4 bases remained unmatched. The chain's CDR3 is CASSLSGQGRSPLHF. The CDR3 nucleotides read TGTGCCAGCAGTTTATCAGGACAGGGGAGGTCACCCCTCCACTTT.

This CDR3 reads CASSQLRWGSYEQYF. The CDR3 DNA reads as TGTGCCAGCAGCCAACTCAGGTGGGGCTCCTACGAGCAGTACTTC. The rearrangement joins TRBV14 to TRBJ2-7, with D unresolved. Germline-derived CDR1 and CDR2 are SGHDN and FVKESK. This CDR3 region has 15 residues. Trimming removed 2 bases from V and 0 bases from J, with 11 bases in between.

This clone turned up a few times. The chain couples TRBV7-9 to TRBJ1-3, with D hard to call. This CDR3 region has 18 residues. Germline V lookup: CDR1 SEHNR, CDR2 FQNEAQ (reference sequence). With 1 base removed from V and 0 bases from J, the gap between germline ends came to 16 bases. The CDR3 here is CASSLGTARTRSGNTIYF. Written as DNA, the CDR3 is TGTGCCAGCAGCTTAGGAACAGCGCGGACCCGCTCTGGAAACACCATATATTTT.

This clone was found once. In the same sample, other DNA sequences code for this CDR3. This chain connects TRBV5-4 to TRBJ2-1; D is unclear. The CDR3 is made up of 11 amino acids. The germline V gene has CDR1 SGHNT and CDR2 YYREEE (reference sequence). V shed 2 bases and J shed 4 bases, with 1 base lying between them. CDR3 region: CASSFYNEQFF. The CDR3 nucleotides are TGTGCCAGCAGCTTTTACAATGAGCAGTTCTTC. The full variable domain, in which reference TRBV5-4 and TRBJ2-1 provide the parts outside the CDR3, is ETGVTQSPTHLIKTRGQQVTLRCSSQSGHNTVSWYQQALGQGPQFIFQYYREEENGRGNFPPRFSGLQFPNYSSELNVNALELDDSALYLCASSFYNEQFFGPGTRLTVL.

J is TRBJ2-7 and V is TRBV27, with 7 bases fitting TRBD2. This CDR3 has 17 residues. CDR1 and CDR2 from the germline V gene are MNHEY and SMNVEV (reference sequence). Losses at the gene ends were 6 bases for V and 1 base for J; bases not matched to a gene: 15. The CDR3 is CASSLWRGRVPSYEQYF. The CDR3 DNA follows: TGTGCCAGCAGCCTGTGGCGGGGGAGGGTGCCGTCCTACGAGCAGTACTTC.

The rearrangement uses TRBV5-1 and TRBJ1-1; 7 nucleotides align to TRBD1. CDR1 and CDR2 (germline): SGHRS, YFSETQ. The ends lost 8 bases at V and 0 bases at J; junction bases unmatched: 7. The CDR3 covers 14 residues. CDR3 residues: CASWPGTVNTEAFF. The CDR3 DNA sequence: TGCGCCAGTTGGCCCGGGACAGTGAACACTGAAGCTTTCTTT.

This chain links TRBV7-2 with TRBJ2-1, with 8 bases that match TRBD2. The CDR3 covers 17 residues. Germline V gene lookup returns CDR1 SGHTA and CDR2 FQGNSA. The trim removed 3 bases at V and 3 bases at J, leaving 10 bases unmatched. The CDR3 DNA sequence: TGTGCCAGCAGCTTCTCCCGCGGAGCGGGAGTCTACAATGAGCAGTTCTTC. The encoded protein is CASSFSRGAGVYNEQFF.

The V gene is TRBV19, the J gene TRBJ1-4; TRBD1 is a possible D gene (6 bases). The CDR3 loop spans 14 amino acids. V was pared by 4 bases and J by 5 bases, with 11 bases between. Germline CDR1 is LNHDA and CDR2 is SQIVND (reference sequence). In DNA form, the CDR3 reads TGTGCCAGTAGTACTACCGGGACAAATGAAAAACTGTTTTTT. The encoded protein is CASSTTGTNEKLFF.

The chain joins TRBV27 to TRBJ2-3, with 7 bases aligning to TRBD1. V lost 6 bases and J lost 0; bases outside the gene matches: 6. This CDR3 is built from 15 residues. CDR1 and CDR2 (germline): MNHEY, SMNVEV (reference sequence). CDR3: CASRLDRVSTDTQYF. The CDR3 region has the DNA TGTGCCAGCAGGTTAGACAGGGTCAGCACAGATACGCAGTATTTT.

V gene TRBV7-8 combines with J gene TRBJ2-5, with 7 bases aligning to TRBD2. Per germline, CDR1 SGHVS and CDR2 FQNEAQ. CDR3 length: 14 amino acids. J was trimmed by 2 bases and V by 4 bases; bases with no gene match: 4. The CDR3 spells CASSSPGLQETQYF. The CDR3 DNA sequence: TGTGCCAGCAGCTCTCCGGGACTACAAGAGACCCAGTACTTC.

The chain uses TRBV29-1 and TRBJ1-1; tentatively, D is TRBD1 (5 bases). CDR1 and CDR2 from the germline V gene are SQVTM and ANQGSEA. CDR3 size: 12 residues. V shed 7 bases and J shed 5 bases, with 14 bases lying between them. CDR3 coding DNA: TGCAGCGCCCAAGGGGCGGGGACTGAAGCTTTCTTT. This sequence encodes CSAQGAGTEAFF.

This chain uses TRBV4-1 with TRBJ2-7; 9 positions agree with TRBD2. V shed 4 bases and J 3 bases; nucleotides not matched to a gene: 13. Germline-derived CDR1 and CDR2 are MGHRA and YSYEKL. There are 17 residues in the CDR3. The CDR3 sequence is CASSPTSRAGGFYEQYF. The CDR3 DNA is TGCGCCAGCAGCCCCACGTCTAGAGCGGGAGGATTCTACGAGCAGTACTTC.

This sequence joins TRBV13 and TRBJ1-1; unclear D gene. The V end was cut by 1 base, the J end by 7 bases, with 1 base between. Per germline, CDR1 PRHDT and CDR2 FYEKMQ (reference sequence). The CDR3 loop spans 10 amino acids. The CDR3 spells CASSLDEAFF. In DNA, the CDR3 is TGTGCCAGCAGCTTAGATGAAGCTTTCTTT.

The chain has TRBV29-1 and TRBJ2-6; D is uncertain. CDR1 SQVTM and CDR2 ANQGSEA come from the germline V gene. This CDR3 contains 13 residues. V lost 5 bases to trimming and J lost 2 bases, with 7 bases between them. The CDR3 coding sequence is TGCAGCGTTAGACGGGCTGGGGCCAACGTCCTGACTTTC. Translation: CSVRRAGANVLTF. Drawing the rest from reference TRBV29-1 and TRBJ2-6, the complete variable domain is SAVISQKPSRDICQRGTSLTIQCQVDSQVTMMFWYRQQPGQSLTLIATANQGSEATYESGFVIDKFPISRPNLTFSTLTVSNMSPEDSSIYLCSVRRAGANVLTFGAGSRLTVL.

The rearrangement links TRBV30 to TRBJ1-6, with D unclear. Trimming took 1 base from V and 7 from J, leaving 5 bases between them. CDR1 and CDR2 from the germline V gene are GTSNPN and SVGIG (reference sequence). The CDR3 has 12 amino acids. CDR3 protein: CAWSGGNSPLHF. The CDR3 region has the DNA TGTGCCTGGAGTGGGGGAAATTCACCCCTCCACTTT.